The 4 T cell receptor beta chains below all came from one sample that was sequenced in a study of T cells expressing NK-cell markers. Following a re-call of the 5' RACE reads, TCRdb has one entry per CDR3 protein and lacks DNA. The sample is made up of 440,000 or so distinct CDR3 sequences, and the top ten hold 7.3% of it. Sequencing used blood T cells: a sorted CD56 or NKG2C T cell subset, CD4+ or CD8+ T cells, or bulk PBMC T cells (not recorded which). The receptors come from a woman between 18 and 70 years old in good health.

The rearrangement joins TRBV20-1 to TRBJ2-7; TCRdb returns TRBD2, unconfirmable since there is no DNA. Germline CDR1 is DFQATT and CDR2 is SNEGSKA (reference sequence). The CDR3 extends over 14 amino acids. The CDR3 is CSARLTSETYEQYF.

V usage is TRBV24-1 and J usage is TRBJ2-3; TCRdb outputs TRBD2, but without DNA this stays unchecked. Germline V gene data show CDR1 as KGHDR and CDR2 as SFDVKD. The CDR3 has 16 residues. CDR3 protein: CATSDRLAFDSDTQYF.

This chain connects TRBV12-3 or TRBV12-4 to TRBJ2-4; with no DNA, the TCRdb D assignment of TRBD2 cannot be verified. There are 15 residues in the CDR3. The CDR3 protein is CASSFLAGGENIQYF.

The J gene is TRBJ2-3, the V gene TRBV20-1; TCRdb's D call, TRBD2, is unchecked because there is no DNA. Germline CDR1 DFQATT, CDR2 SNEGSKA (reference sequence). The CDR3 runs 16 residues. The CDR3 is CSARPFLAGVADTQYF.